The T cell receptor (beta chain) described here comes from a study of T cells in Graves' hyperthyroidism and ophthalmopathy. From RNA transcripts, TCR beta CDR3 regions were amplified. HTBI primers were employed in a first-round RT-PCR of the TCR CDR3. TCRdb processed the multiplex PCR reads anew with MiXCR; each CDR3 protein has one entry. This table holds a few hundred thousand distinct CDR3 sequences, approximately 15% found once. This clonotype was recorded only once. The V gene lost 4 bases and the J gene lost 5 bases, with 19 bases spanning the gap. Germline CDR1 SGHRS, CDR2 YFSETQ. This CDR3 has 15 residues.

Sequenced: blood. The chain is built from TRBV5-1 and TRBJ2-7, with D perhaps being TRBD1 or TRBD2 (5 bases each). The TCR sequence derives from a woman aged 25 to 39 with Graves' hyperthyroidism. The CDR3 sequence: CASSATELGPDEQYF. The CDR3 region has the DNA TGCGCCAGCAGCGCGACAGAACTAGGCCCTGACGAGCAGTACTTC.